The TCR beta chain under discussion was sequenced for a study of CXCR3-negative and CXCR3-positive naive CD8 T cells. Overall study findings and caveats: Similar TRBV-TRBJ usage was seen in naive cells (both CXCR3-negative and CXCR3-positive), but memory cells differed.

This CDR3 has 13 residues. The germline V gene has CDR1 MNHEY and CDR2 SVGAGI. Libraries of TRB cDNA were made by 5' RACE and carried UMIs. Each CDR3 protein gets one entry in TCRdb, which reprocessed the 5' RACE reads and gives no DNA. The sample data list over 80,000 distinct CDR3 sequences. Concerning this clonotype: Its target is unknown.

The genes are TRBV6-5 and TRBJ2-1; TCRdb's D gene call, TRBD1, goes unchecked for lack of DNA. The clonotype comes from a human donor in good health. Some clones in this sample may be carry-over from other donors' samples. Sequencing input: naive CXCR3- CD8+ T cells from blood. The sample's subset: CD45RO-CCR7+CD27+CD95- naive CD8+ T cells lacking CXCR3 (TNR3-). CDR3 residues: CASSYLSANEQFF.